Listed below are T cell receptor beta chains from one sample, sequenced in a study of identical twins. TCRdb re-derived calls from the 5' RACE reads in MiXCR, one entry per CDR3 protein. The sample lists about 1.7 million distinct CDR3 sequences, under 35% occurring once. The sequenced sample consisted of cord blood. These receptors all stem from a newborn girl in good health. Both conserved end residues are part of each CDR3. A D gene is named only where the DNA matches it firmly. Only some rows state a clone size, as once, few, many or a class for expanded clones.

CDR3 DNA: TGCAGTGCTAGAGTTGGCGAGCAGTACTTC; CDR3 protein: CSARVGEQYF; J gene: TRBJ2-7; D gene: -; clone size: -; V gene: TRBV20-1; CDR3 length: 10
CDR3 DNA: TGCAGCGTTTTTACTAGCGGGGCCAATGAGCAGTTCTTC; CDR3 protein: CSVFTSGANEQFF; J gene: TRBJ2-1; D gene: TRBD2; clone size: -; V gene: TRBV29-1; CDR3 length: 13
CDR3 DNA: TGTGCCACCAGCTACAGGGACTATGGCTACACCTTC; CDR3 protein: CATSYRDYGYTF; J gene: TRBJ1-2; D gene: -; clone size: few; V gene: TRBV15; CDR3 length: 12
CDR3 DNA: TGTGCCAGCAGTGGCGGGACTAGCTACGAGCAGTACTTC; CDR3 protein: CASSGGTSYEQYF; J gene: TRBJ2-7; D gene: TRBD2; clone size: many; V gene: TRBV2; CDR3 length: 13
CDR3 DNA: TGTGCCAGCAGTGACGAGGTAGTTGCGGGGGGGGTATACAATGAGCAGTTCTTC; CDR3 protein: CASSDEVVAGGVYNEQFF; J gene: TRBJ2-1; D gene: TRBD2; clone size: few; V gene: TRBV11-2; CDR3 length: 18
CDR3 DNA: TGCGCCAGCAGCTTGAGGGGTTTGGGGTACAATGAGCAGTTCTTC; CDR3 protein: CASSLRGLGYNEQFF; J gene: TRBJ2-1; D gene: -; clone size: few; V gene: TRBV5-1; CDR3 length: 15
CDR3 DNA: TGTGCCAGCAGCAAAAGACGCTTGGGGGCCAAAAACATTCAGTACTTC; CDR3 protein: CASSKRRLGAKNIQYF; J gene: TRBJ2-4; D gene: -; clone size: -; V gene: TRBV21-1; CDR3 length: 16
CDR3 DNA: TGTGCCAGCAGCTTTCGGGACGCGAGCTCCTACGAGCAGTACTTC; CDR3 protein: CASSFRDASSYEQYF; J gene: TRBJ2-7; D gene: -; clone size: few; V gene: TRBV7-9; CDR3 length: 15
CDR3 DNA: TGCAGCTCTCCCTCGCAGGGGGCGGTTTACAATGAGCAGTACTTC; CDR3 protein: CSSPSQGAVYNEQYF; J gene: TRBJ2-5; D gene: TRBD1; clone size: -; V gene: TRBV20-1; CDR3 length: 15
CDR3 DNA: TGTGCCAGCAGCCAAGGGACAGTCCCATATGGCTACACCTTC; CDR3 protein: CASSQGTVPYGYTF; J gene: TRBJ1-2; D gene: -; clone size: few; V gene: TRBV3-1; CDR3 length: 14
CDR3 DNA: TGCGCCAGCAGCTTGGTGTCGGGACAGGGTAGCTATGGCTACACCTTC; CDR3 protein: CASSLVSGQGSYGYTF; J gene: TRBJ1-2; D gene: TRBD1; clone size: -; V gene: TRBV5-1; CDR3 length: 16
CDR3 DNA: TGTGCCAGCCTAGGCGGGAGGAGACCTAATAGCACAGATACGCAGTATTTT; CDR3 protein: CASLGGRRPNSTDTQYF; J gene: TRBJ2-3; D gene: TRBD2; clone size: -; V gene: TRBV28; CDR3 length: 17
CDR3 DNA: TGTGCCAGCAGCAAAACGAGGACCCGGGGGCTCTACGAGCAGTACTTC; CDR3 protein: CASSKTRTRGLYEQYF; J gene: TRBJ2-7; D gene: -; clone size: -; V gene: TRBV7-9; CDR3 length: 16
CDR3 DNA: TGTGCCAGCAGTTACCTCTCGCAAACTAGCCCCGGGGAGCTGTTTTTT; CDR3 protein: CASSYLSQTSPGELFF; J gene: TRBJ2-2; D gene: -; clone size: -; V gene: TRBV6-5; CDR3 length: 16
CDR3 DNA: TGCGCCACCCGACTAGCGGGGTCTTACGAGCAGTACTTC; CDR3 protein: CATRLAGSYEQYF; J gene: TRBJ2-7; D gene: TRBD2; clone size: -; V gene: TRBV10-2; CDR3 length: 13
CDR3 DNA: TGCAGTGCTAGGAAACCGGGGACTCCACTGGTCGGGCAGTACTTC; CDR3 protein: CSARKPGTPLVGQYF; J gene: TRBJ2-5; D gene: -; clone size: -; V gene: TRBV20-1; CDR3 length: 15
CDR3 DNA: TGCAGCGTTCTAGCGGGAGGGCCCAGGGATACGCAGTATTTT; CDR3 protein: CSVLAGGPRDTQYF; J gene: TRBJ2-3; D gene: TRBD2; clone size: few; V gene: TRBV29-1; CDR3 length: 14
CDR3 DNA: TGTGCCAGCAGTTTAGGTGGGAGAACCACAGATACGCAGTATTTT; CDR3 protein: CASSLGGRTTDTQYF; J gene: TRBJ2-3; D gene: -; clone size: few; V gene: TRBV28; CDR3 length: 15
CDR3 DNA: TGTGCCAGCAGCCAAGATCGGGTCCGGGACAGGGTCACTGAAGCTTTCTTT; CDR3 protein: CASSQDRVRDRVTEAFF; J gene: TRBJ1-1; D gene: TRBD1; clone size: -; V gene: TRBV3-1; CDR3 length: 17
CDR3 DNA: TGTGCCAGCAGCTTTGGGCGCGTTCTGAGGGCGCAATACAATGAGCAGTTCTTC; CDR3 protein: CASSFGRVLRAQYNEQFF; J gene: TRBJ2-1; D gene: -; clone size: -; V gene: TRBV11-2; CDR3 length: 18
CDR3 DNA: TGTGCCAGCACTTTCGACAGCTCTGGGGCCAACGTCCTGACTTTC; CDR3 protein: CASTFDSSGANVLTF; J gene: TRBJ2-6; D gene: -; clone size: few; V gene: TRBV6-5; CDR3 length: 15
CDR3 DNA: TGTGCCAGCAGCTTAAGAGCGACCCTTTCCTACGAGCAGTACTTC; CDR3 protein: CASSLRATLSYEQYF; J gene: TRBJ2-7; D gene: -; clone size: few; V gene: TRBV7-9; CDR3 length: 15
CDR3 DNA: TGTGCCAGCAGTCCGTACTTCACTCGGGACTCAGGAGAGCAGTACTTC; CDR3 protein: CASSPYFTRDSGEQYF; J gene: TRBJ2-4; D gene: -; clone size: -; V gene: TRBV27; CDR3 length: 16
CDR3 DNA: TGTGCCAGCAGCTTAGTACCCCACCTTCTAGCGGGGGTCAATGAGCAGTTCTTC; CDR3 protein: CASSLVPHLLAGVNEQFF; J gene: TRBJ2-1; D gene: TRBD2; clone size: few; V gene: TRBV7-2; CDR3 length: 18
CDR3 DNA: TGTGCCAGCAGTCCAGCACTAGCGGGACTCGATGAGCAGTTCTTC; CDR3 protein: CASSPALAGLDEQFF; J gene: TRBJ2-1; D gene: TRBD2; clone size: few; V gene: TRBV12-3/TRBV12-4; CDR3 length: 15
CDR3 DNA: TGTGCCAACAGTTACTCGAGACTAAGCCTATACCAAGAGACCCAGTACTTC; CDR3 protein: CANSYSRLSLYQETQYF; J gene: TRBJ2-5; D gene: -; clone size: -; V gene: TRBV6-5; CDR3 length: 17
CDR3 DNA: TGTGCCAGCAACCCCGGACGGTTTATGAACACTGAAGCTTTCTTT; CDR3 protein: CASNPGRFMNTEAFF; J gene: TRBJ1-1; D gene: -; clone size: few; V gene: TRBV6-5; CDR3 length: 15
CDR3 DNA: TGCAGTGCTACTCCGGGACCCGGTTCCGGGGAGCTGTTTTTT; CDR3 protein: CSATPGPGSGELFF; J gene: TRBJ2-2; D gene: -; clone size: -; V gene: TRBV20-1; CDR3 length: 14
CDR3 DNA: TGTGCCAGCAGCTCCCTCCAGGGATCATACGAAAAACTGTTTTTT; CDR3 protein: CASSSLQGSYEKLFF; J gene: TRBJ1-4; D gene: -; clone size: -; V gene: TRBV7-9; CDR3 length: 15
CDR3 DNA: TGTGCCAGCAGCGTAGTTTTGACAGGGATTTTCTTT; CDR3 protein: CASSVVLTGIFF; J gene: TRBJ1-1; D gene: TRBD1; clone size: -; V gene: TRBV9; CDR3 length: 12